The 26 T cell receptor beta chains given below trace back to one sample, sequenced in a study of CD8+ T cells in alopecia areata. Once RNA had been extracted, it was reverse transcribed into cDNA to act as the sequencing template. This table comes from immunoSEQ multiplex PCR, and its TCRdb copy is limited to in-frame clones, with some not included. The sample consists of roughly 200,000 clones, roughly 50% of them appearing once. Noted treatment: oral pan-JAK inhibitor, 5-10 mg twice daily. The starting material was CD8+ T cells sorted from blood, obtained at week 24, from a patient treated with tofacitinib. Receptors were obtained from a human donor with alopecia areata.

The gene calls are TRBV4-1 and TRBJ1-4, with D possibly TRBD1 on 6 matching bases. This CDR3 region has 15 residues. The germline CDR1 and CDR2 sequences are MGHRA and YSYEKL. Trimming removed 0 bases from V and 8 bases from J, with 13 bases in between. The CDR3 region has the DNA TGCGCCAGCAGCCAAGAACAGGGTTCCCGCGAAAAACTGTTTTTT. Residues: CASSQEQGSREKLFF.

The chain combines TRBV27 with TRBJ1-2, with D possibly TRBD1 on 5 matching bases. The V end lost 1 base, the J end lost 8 bases, and 17 bases lay between the germline ends. Germline loops: CDR1 MNHEY, CDR2 SMNVEV (reference sequence). The CDR3 extends over 15 amino acids. This CDR3 is CASSLWGPEMGGYTF. The CDR3 DNA reads TGTGCCAGCAGTTTATGGGGACCCGAAATGGGCGGCTACACCTTC.

V is TRBV27 and J is TRBJ2-2; D remains unclear. Germline V gives CDR1 MNHEY, CDR2 SMNVEV (reference sequence). The CDR3 spans 13 residues. V was cut by 0 bases and J by 5 bases, with 4 bases left in between. Here the CDR3 reads CASSLSGTGELFF. CDR3 nucleotide sequence: TGTGCCAGCAGTTTATCGGGGACCGGGGAGCTGTTTTTT.

The chain joins TRBV9 to TRBJ2-2; D could derive from TRBD1 or TRBD2 (6 bases each). CDR1 SGDLS and CDR2 YYNGEE come from the germline V gene. V lost 4 bases and J 7 bases, leaving 14 bases between the germline ends. CDR3 length: 14 residues. The CDR3 DNA reads TGTGCCAGCAGCCCCGGCGGAGGGGGCGGGGAGCTGTTTTTT. Protein product: CASSPGGGGGELFF.

Turning to this clone: Other DNA sequences of this sample code for an identical CDR3. The chain combines TRBV5-1 with TRBJ1-1; D ambiguous. V dropped 4 bases and J dropped 0 bases, with 7 bases sitting between them. The CDR3 is 13 residues long. CDR1 and CDR2 (germline): SGHRS, YFSETQ. The CDR3 DNA reads TGCGCCAGCAGCCTACGGATGAACACTGAAGCTTTCTTT. Its translation: CASSLRMNTEAFF.

The J gene is TRBJ2-2, the V gene TRBV30, with 10 bases fitting TRBD2. The V and J ends lost 7 bases and 7 bases, in that order; junction bases with no gene match: 6. The germline V gene has CDR1 GTSNPN and CDR2 SVGIG (reference sequence). The CDR3 covers 13 residues. The CDR3 coding sequence is TGTGCCTTCGGGACTAGCGCGGTCGGGGAGCTGTTTTTT. This codes for CAFGTSAVGELFF.

This clone was observed once. The gene calls are TRBV30 and TRBJ1-2; D possibly corresponds to TRBD1 (5 bases). This CDR3 has 14 amino acids. The germline CDR1 and CDR2 sequences are GTSNPN and SVGIG (reference sequence). The V gene lost 4 bases and the J gene lost 3 bases, with 15 bases spanning the gap. DNA of the CDR3: TGTGCCTGGACCCTAGGGGCCAGTGACTATGGCTACACCTTC. Its translation is CAWTLGASDYGYTF.

This clone was observed a few times. This chain connects TRBV29-1 to TRBJ1-1; D not resolved. This CDR3 spans 12 amino acids. Germline assignment: CDR1 SQVTM and CDR2 ANQGSEA. Trimming pared 2 bases from V and 10 bases from J, leaving 14 bases between. CDR3 in DNA: TGCAGCGTTGAACAAGGGCGGGCACGAGCTTTCTTT. It specifies CSVEQGRARAFF.

The chain is built from TRBV19 and TRBJ1-5; D possibly corresponds to TRBD1 (5 bases). The CDR3 contains 14 residues. V was clipped by 0 bases and J by 7 bases, with 10 bases between them. Germline loops: CDR1 LNHDA, CDR2 SQIVND (reference sequence). Here the CDR3 reads CASSIEDKLQPQHF. The CDR3, as DNA: TGTGCCAGTAGTATAGAGGACAAGCTGCAGCCCCAGCATTTT.

The chain recombines TRBV5-6 with TRBJ1-4, with 7 bases aligning to TRBD1. Germline CDR1 and CDR2: SGHDT and YYEEEE. This CDR3 has 14 amino acids. The V segment lost 4 bases and the J segment 5 bases; nucleotides outside the gene matches: 5. CDR3 bases: TGTGCCAGCAGCGAGGGGGCCATGAATGAAAAACTGTTTTTT. Its translation: CASSEGAMNEKLFF. Drawing the rest from reference TRBV5-6 and TRBJ1-4, the complete variable domain is DAGVTQSPTHLIKTRGQQVTLRCSPKSGHDTVSWYQQALGQGPQFIFQYYEEEERQRGNFPDRFSGHQFPNYSSELNVNALLLGDSALYLCASSEGAMNEKLFFGSGTQLSVL.

This clone has just a few counts. The chain joins TRBV14 to TRBJ1-1; D uncertain. This CDR3 has 15 residues. Germline-derived CDR1 and CDR2 are SGHDN and FVKESK. Trimming cost V 0 bases and J 0 bases, with 8 bases left between them. The CDR3 is CASSQDASVNTEAFF. The CDR3 nucleotides read TGTGCCAGCAGCCAAGATGCATCAGTGAACACTGAAGCTTTCTTT.

This clone was seen more than once but under ten times. The chain has TRBV29-1 and TRBJ1-2, with 7 positions matching TRBD1. Germline trimming cut 6 bases from V and 8 bases from J; bases unmatched to any gene: 15. This CDR3 has 14 amino acids. From germline, CDR1 is SQVTM and CDR2 ANQGSEA. The DNA of the CDR3 is TGCAGCGTCGCAGCACAGGGGACGTCGGAAGGCTACACCTTC. Protein: CSVAAQGTSEGYTF.

The chain employs TRBV4-3 and TRBJ2-7; no firm D call. In germline, CDR1 is LGHNA, CDR2 YSLEER. V was shortened by 0 bases and J by 2 bases, with 11 bases between the two germline ends. The CDR3 sequence is 15 residues long. The CDR3 spells CASSQDPADTYEQYF. Here the CDR3 DNA reads TGCGCCAGCAGCCAAGATCCGGCAGACACCTACGAGCAGTACTTC.

The chain employs TRBV28 and TRBJ2-7; TRBD1 matches 9 bases. This CDR3 spans 17 amino acids. V gave up 6 bases and J gave up 3 bases; unmatched junction bases: 15. Germline V gene lookup returns CDR1 MDHEN and CDR2 SYDVKM. In DNA form, the CDR3 reads TGTGCCAGCAGCTTGGACAGGGGATCATATGGGAACTACGAGCAGTACTTC. Translation gives CASSLDRGSYGNYEQYF.

In this sample, this clone turned up a few times. As DNA, the CDR3 is TGCAGCGTTGACTCCTCGGGAGGGGAGCTGTTTTTT. Translating it yields CSVDSSGGELFF. The chain joins TRBV29-1 to TRBJ2-2; the D gene is possibly TRBD2 (5 bases). Germline values: CDR1 SQVTM, CDR2 ANQGSEA. This CDR3 contains 12 residues. Trimming stripped 3 bases from V and 8 bases from J, with 10 bases between.

The chain couples TRBV7-8 to TRBJ2-1; 8 bases line up with TRBD1. Trimming cost V 5 bases and J 5 bases; bases outside gene matches: 11. The CDR3 length is 16 residues. The V gene's germline CDR1 is SGHVS and CDR2 FQNEAQ. DNA of the CDR3: TGTGCCAGCAGCGCATCATCGGGACAGGTCAACAATGAGCAGTTCTTC. It encodes CASSASSGQVNNEQFF.

This clone was found once. The chain combines TRBV7-9 with TRBJ2-5; no firm D call. CDR1 SEHNR and CDR2 FQNEAQ come from the germline V gene (reference sequence). Trimming removed 1 base at V and 4 bases at J, with 4 bases between. The CDR3 has 12 amino acids. CDR3 nucleotides: TGTGCCAGCAGCTTAGATCGAGAGACCCAGTACTTC. As protein: CASSLDRETQYF.

The chain joins TRBV6-1 to TRBJ2-1, with TRBD2 as a possible D gene (6 bases). The CDR3 is 13 amino acids. V lost 1 base and J 14 bases, leaving 15 bases between the germline ends. Per germline, CDR1 MNHNS and CDR2 SASEGT. CDR3 coding DNA: TGTGCCAGCAGTGAAGAGGGACTCCCCGGGAAGTTCTTC. Residues: CASSEEGLPGKFF.

The chain links TRBV9 to TRBJ1-5; D gene uncertain. This CDR3 region has 15 residues. The V and J ends lost 4 bases and 5 bases respectively, with 16 bases between them. The germline V gene has CDR1 SGDLS and CDR2 YYNGEE. The CDR3 coding sequence is TGTGCCAGCAGCCCCCGGGCCGACTCGGATCAGCCCCAGCATTTT. This codes for CASSPRADSDQPQHF.

This chain links TRBV5-6 with TRBJ1-5; D possibly corresponds to TRBD1 (5 bases). The CDR3 has 16 amino acids. The V and J ends lost 4 bases and 1 base respectively, with 15 bases between them. Per germline, CDR1 SGHDT and CDR2 YYEEEE. This CDR3 is CASSPGRGGSNQPQHF. CDR3 DNA: TGTGCCAGCAGCCCGGGGAGGGGTGGAAGCAATCAGCCCCAGCATTTT.

The chain uses TRBV7-9 and TRBJ1-1; possible D gene TRBD1, 5 bases. This CDR3 is built from 14 residues. Germline CDR1 is SEHNR and CDR2 is FQNEAQ (reference sequence). Trimming pared 6 bases from V and 1 base from J, leaving 12 bases between. The CDR3 nucleotides read TGTGCCAGCAGATCTCCCGACAGGAACACTGAAGCTTTCTTT. Translation gives CASRSPDRNTEAFF.

This rearrangement joins TRBV13 to TRBJ2-3; perhaps TRBD1 as D (5 bases). This CDR3 spans 14 amino acids. Deletions cut 3 bases from V and 5 bases from J, with 12 bases between. Germline CDR1 reads PRHDT; CDR2 reads FYEKMQ (reference sequence). CDR3 residues: CASSFRDSVDTQYF. In nucleotides, the CDR3 is TGTGCCAGCAGCTTCAGGGATTCGGTAGATACGCAGTATTTT.

The genes are TRBV7-9 and TRBJ2-3, with 7 bases lining up with TRBD2. This CDR3 spans 14 amino acids. CDR1 SEHNR and CDR2 FQNEAQ come from the germline V gene (reference sequence). The V segment lost 5 bases and the J segment 6 bases; nucleotides outside the gene matches: 8. CDR3 in DNA: TGTGCCAGCAGCCTAGAGCGGGGTGGGGATACGCAGTATTTT. It codes for CASSLERGGDTQYF.

Details on this clone: This specimen includes other DNA sequences encoding the same CDR3. The V gene is TRBV29-1, the J gene TRBJ1-2, with a tentative D call TRBD1 (6 bases). Trimming took 3 bases from V and 4 from J, leaving 12 bases between them. Germline V lookup: CDR1 SQVTM, CDR2 ANQGSEA. The CDR3 is 13 amino acids. CDR3 in DNA: TGCAGCGTTGAGGGGGGCGAGGGCTATGGCTACACCTTC. As protein: CSVEGGEGYGYTF.

This clone showed up just once. The chain uses TRBV13 and TRBJ2-7, with 12 bases matching TRBD2. V shed 5 bases, J shed 2 bases, and the junction held 7 bases outside the gene matches. The CDR3 runs to 16 residues. Germline lookup yields CDR1 PRHDT and CDR2 FYEKMQ (reference sequence). The CDR3 nucleotides read TGTGCCAGCAGCCCGAGGACTAGCGGGGTAACCTACGAGCAGTACTTC. As protein: CASSPRTSGVTYEQYF.

The V call is TRBV29-1, the J call TRBJ2-1, with D maybe TRBD1 (5 bases). CDR1 and CDR2 from the germline V gene are SQVTM and ANQGSEA. The V gene lost 1 base and the J gene lost 4 bases, with 5 bases spanning the gap. CDR3 length: 12 amino acids. DNA of the CDR3: TGCAGCGTTGAAGGACAGTACAATGAGCAGTTCTTC. Its translation: CSVEGQYNEQFF.